This section outlines one TCR beta chain sequence together with its context. This specimen comes from a study of Ad26.COV2.S vaccination and SARS-CoV-2 variants. Study background: The authors gave Ad26.COV2.S intramuscularly, either once or twice 56 days apart.

Germline lookup yields CDR1 LGHDT and CDR2 YNNKEL (reference sequence). The CDR3 is 17 amino acids. V lost 2 bases, J lost 1 base, and 17 bases lay in between. This table comes from immunoSEQ multiplex PCR, and its TCRdb copy is limited to in-frame clones, with some not included. The table records hundreds of thousands of clones, around 92% of them present only once. Stated treatment: roughly 19 received Ad26.COV2.S at low or high dose, single or two shots; roughly five received placebo; per-sample allocation not given. The samples were gathered on day 63 after the first injection of vaccine or placebo.

Specimen: peripheral blood, collected in a trial of Ad26.COV2.S vaccine versus placebo. The sequence came from a person aged 18 to 65 who received the Ad26.COV2.S COVID-19 vaccine or a placebo. V is TRBV3-1 (or the pseudogene TRBV3-2) and J is TRBJ1-1; D is possibly TRBD1 (5 bases). CDR3 bases: TGTGCCAGCAGCCAACCCCCCGAGATGACAGCGAACACTGAAGCTTTCTTT. It yields the protein CASSQPPEMTANTEAFF.